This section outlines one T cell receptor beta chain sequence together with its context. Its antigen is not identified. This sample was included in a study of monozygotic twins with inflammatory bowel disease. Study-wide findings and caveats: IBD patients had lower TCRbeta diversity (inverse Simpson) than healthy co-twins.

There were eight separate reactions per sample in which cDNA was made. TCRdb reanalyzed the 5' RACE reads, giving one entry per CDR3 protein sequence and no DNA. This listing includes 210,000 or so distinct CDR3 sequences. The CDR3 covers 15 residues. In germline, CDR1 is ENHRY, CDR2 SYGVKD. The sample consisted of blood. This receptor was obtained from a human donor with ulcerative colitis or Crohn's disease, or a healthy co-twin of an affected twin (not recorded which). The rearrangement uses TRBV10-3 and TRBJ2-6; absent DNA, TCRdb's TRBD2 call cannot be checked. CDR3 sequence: CAISEERAGANVLTF.